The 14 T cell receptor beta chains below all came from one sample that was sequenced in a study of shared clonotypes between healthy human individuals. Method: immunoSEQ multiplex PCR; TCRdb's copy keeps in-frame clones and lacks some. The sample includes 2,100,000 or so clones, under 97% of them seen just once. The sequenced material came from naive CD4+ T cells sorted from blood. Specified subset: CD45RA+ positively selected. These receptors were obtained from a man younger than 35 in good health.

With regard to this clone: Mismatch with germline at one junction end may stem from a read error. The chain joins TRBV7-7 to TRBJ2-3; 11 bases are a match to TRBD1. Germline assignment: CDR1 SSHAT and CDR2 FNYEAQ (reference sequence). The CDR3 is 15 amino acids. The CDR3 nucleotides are TGTGCTAGCAGCTTAGAGGACAGGGGGCCAGATACGCAGTATTTT. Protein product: CASSLEDRGPDTQYF.

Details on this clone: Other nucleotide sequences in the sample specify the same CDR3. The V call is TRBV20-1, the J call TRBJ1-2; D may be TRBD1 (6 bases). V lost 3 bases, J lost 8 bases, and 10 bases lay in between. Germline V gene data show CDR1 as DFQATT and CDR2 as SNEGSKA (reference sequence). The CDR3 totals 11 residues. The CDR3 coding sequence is TGCAGTGCTAGCGGGGGCGGAGGCTACACCTTC. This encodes CSASGGGGYTF.

The CDR3 DNA follows: TGCGCCAGCAGCACCTGGACAGGGGGGGAGACCCAGTACTTC. Translation gives CASSTWTGGETQYF. This chain links TRBV5-1 with TRBJ2-5; 10 nucleotides line up with TRBD1. V dropped 4 bases and J dropped 5; count of bases not matched to a gene: 5. The CDR3 contains 14 residues. CDR1 and CDR2 (germline): SGHRS, YFSETQ.

CDR3 DNA sequence: TGTGCCAGCAGTCCACAGGGCGATGAGCAGTTCTTC. Encoded protein: CASSPQGDEQFF. V is TRBV11-2 and J is TRBJ2-1; D is possibly TRBD1 (6 bases). This CDR3 region has 12 residues. Trimming left V 6 bases short and J 8 bases short, with 11 bases between. Looked up from germline, CDR1 is SGHAT and CDR2 is FQNNGV.

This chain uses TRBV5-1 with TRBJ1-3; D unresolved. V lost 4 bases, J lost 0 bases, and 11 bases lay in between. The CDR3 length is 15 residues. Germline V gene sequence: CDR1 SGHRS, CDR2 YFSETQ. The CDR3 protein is CASSPHGGSGNTIYF. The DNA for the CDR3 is TGCGCCAGCAGCCCGCACGGTGGCTCTGGAAACACCATATATTTT.

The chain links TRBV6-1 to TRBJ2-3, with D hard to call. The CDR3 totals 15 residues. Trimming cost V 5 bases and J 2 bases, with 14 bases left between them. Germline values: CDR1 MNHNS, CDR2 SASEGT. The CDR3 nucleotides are TGTGCCAGCAGTCTCGCCCGCCTCCCCACAGATACGCAGTATTTT. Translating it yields CASSLARLPTDTQYF.

CDR3 in DNA: TGTGCCAGCAGTGAAGTGGGGGTGGGACGGTATAGCAATCAGCCCCAGCATTTT. It encodes CASSEVGVGRYSNQPQHF. V usage is TRBV6-1 and J usage is TRBJ1-5; the D gene is possibly TRBD1 (5 bases). V lost 1 base to trimming and J lost 0 bases, with 16 bases between them. This CDR3 contains 18 residues. Germline CDR1 MNHNS, CDR2 SASEGT.

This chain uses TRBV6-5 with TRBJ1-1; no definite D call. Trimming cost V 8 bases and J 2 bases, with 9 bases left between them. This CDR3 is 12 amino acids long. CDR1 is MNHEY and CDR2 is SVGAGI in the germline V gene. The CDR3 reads CASSGVNTEAFF. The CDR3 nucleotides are TGTGCCAGCTCCGGGGTTAACACTGAAGCTTTCTTT.

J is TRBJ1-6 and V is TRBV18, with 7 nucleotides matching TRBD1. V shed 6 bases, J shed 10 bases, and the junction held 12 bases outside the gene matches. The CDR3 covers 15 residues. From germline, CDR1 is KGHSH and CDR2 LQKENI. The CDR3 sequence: CASSPAVTGQSPLHF. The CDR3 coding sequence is TGTGCCAGCTCGCCTGCCGTGACAGGGCAATCACCCCTCCACTTT. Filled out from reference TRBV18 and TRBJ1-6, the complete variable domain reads NAGVMQNPRHLVRRRGQEARLRCSPMKGHSHVYWYRQLPEEGLKFMVYLQKENIIDESGMPKERFSAEFPKEGPSILRIQQVVRGDSAAYFCASSPAVTGQSPLHFGNGTRLTVT.

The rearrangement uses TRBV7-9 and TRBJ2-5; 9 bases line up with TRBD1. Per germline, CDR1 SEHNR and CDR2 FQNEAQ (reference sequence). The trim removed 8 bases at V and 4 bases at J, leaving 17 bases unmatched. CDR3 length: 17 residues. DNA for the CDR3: TGTGCCAGCTCTCGTCGGACAGGGGATGTATTTTTAGAGACCCAGTACTTC. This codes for CASSRRTGDVFLETQYF.

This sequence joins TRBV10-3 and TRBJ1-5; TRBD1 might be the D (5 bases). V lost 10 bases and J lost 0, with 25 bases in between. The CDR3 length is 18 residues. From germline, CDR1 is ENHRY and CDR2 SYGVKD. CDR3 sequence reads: CATGNRQGSIGSNQPQHF. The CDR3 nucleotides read TGTGCCACCGGAAACAGGCAGGGATCTATCGGTAGCAATCAGCCCCAGCATTTT.

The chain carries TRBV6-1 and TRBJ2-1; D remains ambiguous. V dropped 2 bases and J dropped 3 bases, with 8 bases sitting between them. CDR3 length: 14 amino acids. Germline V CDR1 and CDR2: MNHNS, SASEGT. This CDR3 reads CASSEWGSYNEQFF. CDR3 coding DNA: TGTGCCAGCAGTGAATGGGGTAGCTACAATGAGCAGTTCTTC.

CDR3 DNA: TGTGCCAGCGGCGACAGGGGGACTTTCTCCTACGAGCAGTACTTC. Protein: CASGDRGTFSYEQYF. The chain carries TRBV5-5 and TRBJ2-7; 9 bases align to TRBD1. Germline V gene data show CDR1 as SGHKS and CDR2 as YYEKEE (reference sequence). V was clipped by 7 bases and J by 0 bases; unmatched bases: 8. The CDR3 has 15 residues.

This chain's CDR3 is CASSRDRSSGYEQYF. CDR3 DNA: TGTGCCAGCAGTCGAGACAGGTCCTCCGGCTACGAGCAGTACTTC. The chain is built from TRBV2 and TRBJ2-7; D is possibly TRBD1 (6 bases). V lost 5 bases and J 3 bases, leaving 17 bases between the germline ends. This CDR3 region has 15 residues. Germline V lookup: CDR1 SNHLY, CDR2 FYNNEI.